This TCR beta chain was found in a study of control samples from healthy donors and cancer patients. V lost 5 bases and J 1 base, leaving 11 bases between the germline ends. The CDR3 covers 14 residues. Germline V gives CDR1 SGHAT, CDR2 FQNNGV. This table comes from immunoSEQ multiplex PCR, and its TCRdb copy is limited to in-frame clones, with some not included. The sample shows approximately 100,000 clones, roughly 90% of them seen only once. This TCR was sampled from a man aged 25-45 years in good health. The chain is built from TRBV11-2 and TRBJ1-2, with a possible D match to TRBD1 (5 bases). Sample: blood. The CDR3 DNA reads TGTGCCAGCAGCCGGGGGGAGGGTAACTATGGCTACACCTTC. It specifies CASSRGEGNYGYTF.